The source of this TCR beta chain is a study of neoadjuvant nivolumab and ipilimumab in lung cancer. Background on the study: Patients got nivolumab 3 mg/kg on days 1, 15 and 29; combination added ipilimumab 1 mg/kg day 1. Overall study findings and caveats: Higher pretherapy blood TCR richness went with higher resected-tumor richness. Only a small number of samples underwent TCR sequencing.

Comments on this clone: Its target is not known.

Here immunoSEQ multiplex PCR was the method, and the copy in TCRdb shows in-frame clones only, minus some. In the table there are 25,000 to 35,000 clones, 92% of which are singletons. J was trimmed by 0 bases and V by 0 bases; bases with no gene match: 1. Germline V lookup: CDR1 SGHKS, CDR2 YYEKEE (reference sequence). The length of the CDR3 is 15 residues. The TCR originated in an adult with non-small cell lung cancer. The rearrangement uses TRBV5-5 and TRBJ2-7, with 9 bases matching TRBD2. The source material was peripheral blood, sampled after neoadjuvant nivolumab, alone or with ipilimumab, at or shortly before surgery. CDR3 in amino acids: CASSLVAGVSYEQYF. CDR3 nucleotides: TGTGCCAGCAGCTTGGTAGCGGGGGTCTCCTACGAGCAGTACTTC. The entire variable domain, with the rest obtained from reference TRBV5-5 and TRBJ2-7, is as follows: DAGVTQSPTHLIKTRGQQVTLRCSPISGHKSVSWYQQVLGQGPQFIFQYYEKEERGRGNFPDRFSARQFPNYSSELNVNALLLGDSALYLCASSLVAGVSYEQYFGPGTRLTVT.